This T cell receptor (beta chain) is drawn from a study of T cell repertoires in cytomegalovirus infection. Study overall: A matching HLA type, together with CMV infection, was signaled by public TCR beta signatures. Whole-study findings and limits: Clonotypes of TCR beta that were HLA-C-restricted and CMV-specific dominated the ex vivo response. Carriers of CMV and the relevant HLA type were discriminated by public TCR beta frequency.

In germline, CDR1 is SGHTA, CDR2 FQGTGA. The CDR3 extends over 16 amino acids. After removal of 10 bases from V and 1 base from J, the junction contained 12 bases not matched to a gene. TCRdb itself ran the reads through MiXCR, one entry per CDR3 protein. This sample yields roughly 240,000 distinct CDR3 sequences, of which about 7% are seen a single time; roughly 6.5% belongs to the top ten. The table lists this clonotype with many counts. Its antigen is unknown. This rearrangement joins TRBV7-3 to TRBJ1-1; TRBD1 matches at 10 bases. The sequence was collected from a human donor in good health (CMV status not recorded). Some clones in this sample may be carry-over from other donors' samples. Input material: PBMCs. For the CDR3, the DNA is TGTGCCACCAAGACAGGGGGCGATTCGGGGAACACTGAAGCTTTCTTT. Protein product: CATKTGGDSGNTEAFF.